The 30 T cell receptor beta chains given below trace back to one sample, sequenced in a study of blood T cell repertoires in COVID-19. Generated by immunoSEQ multiplex PCR, the TCRdb table keeps only in-frame clones and is missing some. The sample consists of approximately 230,000 clones, about 80% of them appearing once. The sample was PBMCs or T cells enriched from blood (not recorded which). The receptors come from a man in his forties or fifties who had recovered from COVID-19.

This chain links TRBV28 with TRBJ2-3; 9 bases agree with TRBD2. Germline lookup yields CDR1 MDHEN and CDR2 SYDVKM. With V trimmed by 5 bases and J by 5 bases, 11 bases remained unmatched. CDR3 size: 16 residues. The CDR3 loop reads CASSIWTSDGGDTQYF. For the CDR3, the DNA is TGTGCCAGCAGTATCTGGACTAGCGACGGAGGAGATACGCAGTATTTT. The full variable domain, in which reference TRBV28 and TRBJ2-3 provide the parts outside the CDR3, is DVKVTQSSRYLVKRTGEKVFLECVQDMDHENMFWYRQDPGLGLRLIYFSYDVKMKEKGDIPEGYSVSREKKERFSLILESASTNQTSMYLCASSIWTSDGGDTQYFGPGTRLTVL.

V and J are TRBV7-6 and TRBJ1-4, with TRBD1 matching 7 bases. There are 15 residues in the CDR3. CDR1 is SGHVS, CDR2 FNYEAQ, per germline. The trim removed 1 base at V and 3 bases at J, leaving 2 bases unmatched. Written as DNA, the CDR3 is TGTGCCAGCAGCTTAGAGGGGGCGGCTAATGAAAAACTGTTTTTT. Its translation: CASSLEGAANEKLFF.

The chain is built from TRBV18 and TRBJ2-7, with 8 bases matching TRBD1. The CDR3 length is 17 residues. Germline CDR1 is KGHSH and CDR2 is LQKENI. With 4 bases clipped from V and 2 bases from J, the junction kept 13 bases outside the gene matches. The CDR3 here is CASSLRPRDRSAYEQYF. Here the CDR3 DNA reads TGTGCCAGCTCACTGCGTCCCCGGGACAGGTCCGCCTACGAGCAGTACTTC.

This clone was counted a single time. The CDR3 DNA sequence: TGTGCCAGCAGCCCCTTTCGGGGGGGCACCGGGGAGCTGTTTTTT. Translated, it gives CASSPFRGGTGELFF. The V and J genes are TRBV7-2 and TRBJ2-2, with 8 bases fitting TRBD2. Germline V gene lookup returns CDR1 SGHTA and CDR2 FQGNSA. V shed 5 bases and J 4 bases; nucleotides not matched to a gene: 6. The CDR3 is 15 residues long.

This chain joins TRBV29-1 and TRBJ2-1; 7 bases line up with TRBD2. This CDR3 is built from 17 residues. The trim removed 1 base at V and 4 bases at J, leaving 13 bases unmatched. Germline V gene lookup returns CDR1 SQVTM and CDR2 ANQGSEA. The DNA for the CDR3 is TGCAGCGTTGAAGGGGCTAGCGGACAACCCAGGTACAATGAGCAGTTCTTC. It specifies CSVEGASGQPRYNEQFF.

This clone was recorded a few times. The genes are TRBV6-5 and TRBJ2-7; 8 bases fit TRBD1. Germline CDR1 reads MNHEY; CDR2 reads SVGAGI. V shed 6 bases, J shed 7 bases, and the junction held 5 bases outside the gene matches. The CDR3 is made up of 12 amino acids. The CDR3 reads CASRGQGEEQYF. As DNA, the CDR3 is TGTGCCAGCAGAGGACAGGGCGAGGAGCAGTACTTC.

This rearrangement joins TRBV18 to TRBJ2-7; D is undetermined. V was trimmed by 6 bases and J by 3 bases, leaving 18 bases between them. The CDR3 spans 15 residues. Looked up from germline, CDR1 is KGHSH and CDR2 is LQKENI. The CDR3 reads CASSPSGSSRYEQYF. The CDR3 DNA sequence: TGTGCCAGCTCGCCATCCGGGTCAAGCCGCTACGAGCAGTACTTC.

Concerning this clone: The identical CDR3 is also encoded by other nucleotide sequences in the sample. The chain joins TRBV5-1 to TRBJ2-7; 8 bases are a match to TRBD1. The germline V gene has CDR1 SGHRS and CDR2 YFSETQ. Trimming cost V 0 bases and J 3 bases; bases outside gene matches: 2. The CDR3 has 14 amino acids. The DNA of the CDR3 is TGCGCCAGCAGCTTGGGACAGGGGAGCTACGAGCAGTACTTC. It specifies CASSLGQGSYEQYF.

The chain joins TRBV6-4 to TRBJ1-2, with a tentative D call TRBD1 (6 bases). Germline lookup yields CDR1 MRHNA and CDR2 SNTAGT. The V end was cut by 2 bases, the J end by 8 bases, with 12 bases between. This CDR3 spans 13 amino acids. The CDR3 sequence is CASSDGRGWGYTF. Written as DNA, the CDR3 is TGTGCCAGCAGTGACGGCAGGGGATGGGGCTACACCTTC.

The chain combines TRBV6-5 with TRBJ2-1; 9 bases match TRBD2. There are 14 residues in the CDR3. Germline V gene sequence: CDR1 MNHEY, CDR2 SVGAGI. Losses at the gene ends were 8 bases for V and 8 bases for J; bases not matched to a gene: 10. Written as DNA, the CDR3 is TGTGCCAGCGTTCCAGCGGGAGGAGGGGATGAGCAGTTCTTC. Amino acid sequence: CASVPAGGGDEQFF.

The rearrangement joins TRBV28 to TRBJ2-1; the match to TRBD2 covers 11 bases. Germline V gene sequence: CDR1 MDHEN, CDR2 SYDVKM. The V and J ends lost 8 bases and 0 bases, in that order; junction bases with no gene match: 6. The CDR3 is 16 residues long. The CDR3 loop reads CASGRLAGSSYNEQFF. CDR3 nucleotide sequence: TGTGCCAGCGGCAGACTAGCGGGAAGCTCCTACAATGAGCAGTTCTTC.

The J gene is TRBJ1-1, the V gene TRBV7-3, with D possibly matching TRBD1 (5 bases). CDR1 is SGHTA, CDR2 FQGTGA, per germline. This CDR3 is built from 13 residues. V was trimmed by 4 bases and J by 4 bases, leaving 10 bases between them. The CDR3: CASSSDRATEAFF. CDR3 nucleotide sequence: TGTGCCAGCAGCTCCGACAGAGCCACTGAAGCTTTCTTT.

The rearrangement uses TRBV10-3 and TRBJ1-2, with TRBD1 identical over 9 bases. Germline V lookup: CDR1 ENHRY, CDR2 SYGVKD. The CDR3 contains 15 residues. Trimming at V came to 6 bases and at J to 4 bases, leaving 9 bases not matched to a gene. CDR3 amino acids: CAISEQGQGFYGYTF. CDR3 DNA sequence: TGTGCCATCAGCGAGCAGGGACAGGGATTCTATGGCTACACCTTC.

The chain is built from TRBV5-1 and TRBJ2-1; 10 bases match TRBD2. Germline CDR1 is SGHRS and CDR2 is YFSETQ. The length of the CDR3 is 17 residues. With V trimmed by 4 bases and J by 9 bases, 16 bases remained unmatched. CDR3 in amino acids: CASSPGIGSGRLGEQFF. The CDR3 DNA reads as TGCGCCAGCAGCCCCGGGATAGGTAGCGGGAGGCTTGGTGAGCAGTTCTTC. The whole variable domain, filled in from reference TRBV5-1 and TRBJ2-1, reads KAGVTQTPRYLIKTRGQQVTLSCSPISGHRSVSWYQQTPGQGLQFLFEYFSETQRNKGNFPGRFSGRQFSNSRSEMNVSTLELGDSALYLCASSPGIGSGRLGEQFFGPGTRLTVL.

This chain uses TRBV28 with TRBJ2-7; TRBD2 matches at 7 bases. The CDR3 extends over 15 amino acids. The germline gives CDR1 MDHEN, CDR2 SYDVKM. The ends lost 3 bases at V and 5 bases at J; junction bases unmatched: 10. The CDR3 DNA sequence: TGTGCCAGCAGTTTGCTAAAGACTAGCATCCACGAGCAGTACTTC. Translating it yields CASSLLKTSIHEQYF.

This clone has a single count. The chain has TRBV6-4 and TRBJ2-1; tentative D call: TRBD2 (6 bases). The ends were cut back, 6 bases at V and 1 base at J, with 19 bases in the middle. Germline values: CDR1 MRHNA, CDR2 SNTAGT. The CDR3 is 17 residues long. CDR3 sequence reads: CASSGTGTSSSYNEQFF. The CDR3 DNA follows: TGTGCCAGCAGCGGGACGGGAACTAGCTCGTCCTACAATGAGCAGTTCTTC.

This clone has a handful of counts. The chain recombines TRBV5-1 with TRBJ2-1; no definite D call. The CDR3 runs 13 residues. The V and J ends lost 0 bases and 5 bases respectively, with 6 bases between them. Germline-derived CDR1 and CDR2 are SGHRS and YFSETQ. CDR3 region: CASSLAPHNEQFF. CDR3 bases: TGCGCCAGCAGCTTGGCCCCTCACAATGAGCAGTTCTTC.

CDR3 DNA: TGTGCCAGTAGTGACAGCATCAATGAAAAACTGTTTTTT. Protein sequence: CASSDSINEKLFF. The chain couples TRBV19 to TRBJ1-4; D perhaps matches TRBD1 (5 bases). Germline CDR1 and CDR2: LNHDA and SQIVND (reference sequence). This CDR3 has 13 residues. V dropped 5 bases and J dropped 5 bases, with 9 bases sitting between them. Together with reference TRBV19 and TRBJ1-4, the CDR3 gives the full variable domain: DGGITQSPKYLFRKEGQNVTLSCEQNLNHDAMYWYRQDPGQGLRLIYYSQIVNDFQKGDIAEGYSVSREKKESFPLTVTSAQKNPTAFYLCASSDSINEKLFFGSGTQLSVL.

This chain links TRBV19 with TRBJ1-2; tentatively, D is TRBD1 (5 bases). The CDR3 has 13 amino acids. Deletions cut 6 bases from V and 6 bases from J, with 14 bases between. Germline CDR1 reads LNHDA; CDR2 reads SQIVND (reference sequence). This chain's CDR3 is CASSLQGSNGYTF. CDR3 coding DNA: TGTGCCAGTAGCTTGCAGGGTAGCAATGGCTACACCTTC.

As concerns this clone: Different DNA sequences within this sample yield the same CDR3. The rearrangement uses TRBV27 and TRBJ2-7, with D tentatively TRBD1 (5 bases). The CDR3 is 12 amino acids. Germline lookup yields CDR1 MNHEY and CDR2 SMNVEV (reference sequence). V shed 5 bases and J shed 4 bases, with 9 bases lying between them. The CDR3 is CASSPQGYEQYF. The CDR3 coding sequence is TGTGCCAGCAGTCCCCAGGGATACGAGCAGTACTTC.

This rearrangement joins TRBV7-2 to TRBJ2-1; 8 bases are a match to TRBD1. J gave up 9 bases and V 4 bases, and 5 bases lay outside the gene matches. Germline CDR1 is SGHTA and CDR2 is FQGNSA. This CDR3 has 13 amino acids. CDR3 in DNA: TGTGCCAGCAGCTCCCGGACAGGGAGTGAGCAGTTCTTC. Protein: CASSSRTGSEQFF.

This chain joins TRBV14 and TRBJ1-4; 7 bases map to TRBD1. The trim removed 3 bases at V and 4 bases at J, leaving 2 bases unmatched. The CDR3 totals 14 residues. The V gene's germline CDR1 is SGHDN and CDR2 FVKESK. The CDR3 protein is CASSQGQRNEKLFF. The CDR3 region has the DNA TGTGCCAGCAGCCAGGGACAGCGTAATGAAAAACTGTTTTTT.

This rearrangement joins TRBV18 to TRBJ1-4; D unresolved. V lost 2 bases to trimming and J lost 8 bases, with 9 bases between them. Germline CDR1 reads KGHSH; CDR2 reads LQKENI. This CDR3 spans 13 amino acids. Here the CDR3 reads CASSPSPGEKLFF. As DNA, the CDR3 is TGTGCCAGCTCACCATCCCCGGGGGAAAAACTGTTTTTT.

This chain links TRBV2 with TRBJ2-3, with a tentative D call TRBD2 (7 bases). The germline CDR1 and CDR2 sequences are SNHLY and FYNNEI. V was pared by 0 bases and J by 1 base, with 11 bases between. The CDR3 totals 16 residues. The CDR3 reads CASSEAGGPGTDTQYF. The DNA for the CDR3 is TGTGCCAGCAGTGAAGCGGGGGGGCCGGGCACAGATACGCAGTATTTT. Full variable domain (remainder filled in from reference TRBV2 and TRBJ2-3): EPEVTQTPSHQVTQMGQEVILRCVPISNHLYFYWYRQILGQKVEFLVSFYNNEISEKSEIFDDQFSVERPDGSNFTLKIRSTKLEDSAMYFCASSEAGGPGTDTQYFGPGTRLTVL.

A few counts support this clone. This rearrangement joins TRBV7-9 to TRBJ1-1, with a weak D call TRBD1 (5 bases). Germline CDR1 and CDR2: SEHNR and FQNEAQ (reference sequence). CDR3 size: 14 residues. V lost 1 base to trimming and J lost 4 bases, with 10 bases between them. The CDR3 region is CASSLVPGVTEAFF. The CDR3 coding sequence is TGTGCCAGCAGCTTAGTTCCGGGGGTCACTGAAGCTTTCTTT.

CDR3 sequence (DNA): TGTGCCAGCGTTGCGCCAGGAAACTATGGCTACACCTTC. Amino acid sequence: CASVAPGNYGYTF. V and J are TRBV2 and TRBJ1-2; D is undetermined. The CDR3 loop spans 13 amino acids. The V gene's germline CDR1 is SNHLY and CDR2 FYNNEI. Trimming took off 8 bases at V and 2 bases at J, with 12 bases between the two ends. The complete variable domain, with remaining parts taken from reference TRBV2 and TRBJ1-2, reads EPEVTQTPSHQVTQMGQEVILRCVPISNHLYFYWYRQILGQKVEFLVSFYNNEISEKSEIFDDQFSVERPDGSNFTLKIRSTKLEDSAMYFCASVAPGNYGYTFGSGTRLTVV.

The CDR3 loop reads CAWTRRRVAYNSPLHF. CDR3 nucleotide sequence: TGTGCCTGGACCCGTCGCAGGGTAGCCTATAATTCACCCCTCCACTTT. The V call is TRBV30, the J call TRBJ1-6; TRBD1 is a possible D gene (5 bases). The germline V gene encodes CDR1 GTSNPN and CDR2 SVGIG (reference sequence). The length of the CDR3 is 16 residues. Trimming pared 4 bases from V and 2 bases from J, leaving 15 bases between. Complete variable domain (other parts from reference TRBV30 and TRBJ1-6): SQTIHQWPATLVQPVGSPLSLECTVEGTSNPNLYWYRQAAGRGLQLLFYSVGIGQISSEVPQNLSASRPQDRQFILSSKKLLLSDSGFYLCAWTRRRVAYNSPLHFGNGTRLTVT.

The gene calls are TRBV12-5 and TRBJ2-1; tentatively, D is TRBD1 (6 bases). V was clipped by 6 bases and J by 5 bases, with 23 bases between them. Germline CDR1 is LGHNT and CDR2 is FRNRAP. This CDR3 has 17 residues. The CDR3 sequence is CASGNILRQGQNNEQFF. The CDR3 DNA reads TGTGCTAGTGGCAACATCCTCCGCCAGGGGCAGAACAATGAGCAGTTCTTC.

The chain recombines TRBV18 with TRBJ2-3, with 11 bases lining up with TRBD2. This CDR3 has 17 residues. The germline V gene has CDR1 KGHSH and CDR2 LQKENI. With V trimmed by 2 bases and J by 0 bases, 4 bases remained unmatched. CDR3 region: CASSPTSGGPSTDTQYF. CDR3 in DNA: TGTGCCAGCTCACCAACTAGCGGGGGCCCTAGCACAGATACGCAGTATTTT.

In its sample, this clone was seen a few times. The J gene is TRBJ1-1, the V gene TRBV3-1 (or the pseudogene TRBV3-2); D is perhaps TRBD1 (6 bases). From germline, CDR1 is LGHDT and CDR2 YNNKEL (reference sequence). With 4 bases removed from V and 4 bases from J, the gap between germline ends came to 13 bases. This CDR3 contains 14 residues. The CDR3: CASSPWLGGTEAFF. The CDR3 DNA is TGTGCCAGCAGCCCTTGGTTAGGGGGCACTGAAGCTTTCTTT.